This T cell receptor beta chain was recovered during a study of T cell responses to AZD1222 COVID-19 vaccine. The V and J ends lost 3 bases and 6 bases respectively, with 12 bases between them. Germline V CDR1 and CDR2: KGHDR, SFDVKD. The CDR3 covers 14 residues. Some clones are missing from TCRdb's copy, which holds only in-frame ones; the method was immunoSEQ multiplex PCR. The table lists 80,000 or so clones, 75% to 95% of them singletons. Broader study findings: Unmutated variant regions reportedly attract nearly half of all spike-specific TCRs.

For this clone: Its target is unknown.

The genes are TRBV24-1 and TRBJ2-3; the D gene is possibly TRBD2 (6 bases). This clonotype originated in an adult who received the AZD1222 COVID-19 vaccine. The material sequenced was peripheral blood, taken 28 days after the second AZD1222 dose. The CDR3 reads CATSDVDYDDTQYF. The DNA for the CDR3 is TGTGCCACCAGTGATGTGGACTATGACGATACGCAGTATTTT.